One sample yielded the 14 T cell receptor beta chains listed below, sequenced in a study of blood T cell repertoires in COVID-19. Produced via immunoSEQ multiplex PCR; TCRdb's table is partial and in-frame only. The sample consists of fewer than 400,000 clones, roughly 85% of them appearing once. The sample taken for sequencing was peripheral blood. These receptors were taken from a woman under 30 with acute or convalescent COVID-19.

Here the CDR3 reads CASSDRASNQPQHF. CDR3 sequence (DNA): TGTGCCAGCTCAGACAGGGCATCTAATCAGCCCCAGCATTTT. The rearrangement uses TRBV2 and TRBJ1-5; 7 bases map to TRBD1. The CDR3 has 14 amino acids. Trimming removed 8 bases from V and 4 bases from J; junction bases left unmatched: 8. CDR1 is SNHLY, CDR2 FYNNEI, per germline.

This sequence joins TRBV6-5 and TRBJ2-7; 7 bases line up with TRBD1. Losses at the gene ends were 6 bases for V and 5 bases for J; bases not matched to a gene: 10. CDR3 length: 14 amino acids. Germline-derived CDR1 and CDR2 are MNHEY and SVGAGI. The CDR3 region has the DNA TGTGCCAGCAGCTGGACAGGTGTGGGTCACGAGCAGTACTTC. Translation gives CASSWTGVGHEQYF.

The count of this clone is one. Here the CDR3 DNA reads TGTGCCAGCAGCACATGGGGCCTTCAGCGGGAGGGCCGGGGGAATGAGCAGTTCTTC. Translating it yields CASSTWGLQREGRGNEQFF. This chain joins TRBV7-3 and TRBJ2-1, with 10 bases that match TRBD2. This CDR3 comprises 19 residues. From germline, CDR1 is SGHTA and CDR2 FQGTGA. V trimming: 5 bases; J trimming: 7 bases; junction bases outside the gene matches: 20.

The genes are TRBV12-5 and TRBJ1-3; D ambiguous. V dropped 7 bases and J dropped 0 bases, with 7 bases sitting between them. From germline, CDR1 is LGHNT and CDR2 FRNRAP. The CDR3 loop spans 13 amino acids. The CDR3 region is CASELNSGNTIYF. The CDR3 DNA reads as TGTGCTAGTGAGCTGAACTCTGGAAACACCATATATTTT. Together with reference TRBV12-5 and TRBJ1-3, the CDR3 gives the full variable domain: DARVTQTPRHKVTEMGQEVTMRCQPILGHNTVFWYRQTMMQGLELLAYFRNRAPLDDSGMPKDRFSAEMPDATLATLKIQPSEPRDSAVYFCASELNSGNTIYFGEGSWLTVV.

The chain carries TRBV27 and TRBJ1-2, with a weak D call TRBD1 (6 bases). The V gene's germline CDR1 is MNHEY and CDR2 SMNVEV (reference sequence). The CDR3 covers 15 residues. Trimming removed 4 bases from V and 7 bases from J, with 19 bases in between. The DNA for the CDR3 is TGTGCCAGCAGTTCGGGGACAACCGCCTGGGGTGGCTACACCTTC. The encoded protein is CASSSGTTAWGGYTF.

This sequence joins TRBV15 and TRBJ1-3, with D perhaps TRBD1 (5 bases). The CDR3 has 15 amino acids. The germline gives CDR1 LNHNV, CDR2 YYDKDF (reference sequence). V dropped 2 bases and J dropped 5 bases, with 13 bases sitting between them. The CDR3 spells CATSRKTDTRNTIYF. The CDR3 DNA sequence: TGTGCCACCAGCAGAAAAACGGACACAAGAAACACCATATATTTT.

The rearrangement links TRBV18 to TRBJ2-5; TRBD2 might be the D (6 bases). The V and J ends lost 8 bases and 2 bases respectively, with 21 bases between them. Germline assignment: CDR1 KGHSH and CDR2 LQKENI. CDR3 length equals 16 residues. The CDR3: CASAGPGNSPQETQYF. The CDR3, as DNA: TGTGCCAGCGCGGGGCCGGGAAACAGTCCTCAAGAGACCCAGTACTTC.

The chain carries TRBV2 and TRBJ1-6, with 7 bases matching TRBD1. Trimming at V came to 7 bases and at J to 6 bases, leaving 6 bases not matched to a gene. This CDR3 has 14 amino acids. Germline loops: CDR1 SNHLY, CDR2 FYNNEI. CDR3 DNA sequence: TGTGCCAGCACGTATCGGGACAGTAATTCACCCCTCCACTTT. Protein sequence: CASTYRDSNSPLHF.

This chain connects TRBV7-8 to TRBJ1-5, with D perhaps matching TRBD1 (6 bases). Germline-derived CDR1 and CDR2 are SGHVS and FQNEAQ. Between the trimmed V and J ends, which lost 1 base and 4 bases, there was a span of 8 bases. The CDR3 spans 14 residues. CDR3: CASSLDRGNQPQHF. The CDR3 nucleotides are TGTGCCAGCAGCTTAGATAGGGGGAATCAGCCCCAGCATTTT.

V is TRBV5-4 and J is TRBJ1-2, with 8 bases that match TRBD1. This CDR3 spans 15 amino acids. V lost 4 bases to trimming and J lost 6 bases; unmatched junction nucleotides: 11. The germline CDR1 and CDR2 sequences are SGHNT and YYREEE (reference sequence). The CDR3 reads CASSDRQGRLDGYTF. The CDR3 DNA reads TGTGCCAGCAGCGATAGACAGGGGCGGTTAGATGGCTACACCTTC.

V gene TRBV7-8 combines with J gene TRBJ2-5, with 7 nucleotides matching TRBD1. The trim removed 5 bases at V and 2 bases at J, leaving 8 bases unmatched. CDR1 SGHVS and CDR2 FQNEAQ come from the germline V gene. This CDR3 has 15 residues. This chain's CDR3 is CASSRYLDRQETQYF. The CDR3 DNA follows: TGTGCCAGCAGCCGGTACTTGGACAGGCAAGAGACCCAGTACTTC.

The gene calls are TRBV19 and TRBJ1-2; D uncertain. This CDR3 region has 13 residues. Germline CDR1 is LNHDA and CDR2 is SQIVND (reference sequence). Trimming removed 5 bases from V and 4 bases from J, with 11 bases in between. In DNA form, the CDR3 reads TGTGCCAGTAGTCGAGGGATAATCTATGGCTACACCTTC. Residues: CASSRGIIYGYTF. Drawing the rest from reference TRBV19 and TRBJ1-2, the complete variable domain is DGGITQSPKYLFRKEGQNVTLSCEQNLNHDAMYWYRQDPGQGLRLIYYSQIVNDFQKGDIAEGYSVSREKKESFPLTVTSAQKNPTAFYLCASSRGIIYGYTFGSGTRLTVV.

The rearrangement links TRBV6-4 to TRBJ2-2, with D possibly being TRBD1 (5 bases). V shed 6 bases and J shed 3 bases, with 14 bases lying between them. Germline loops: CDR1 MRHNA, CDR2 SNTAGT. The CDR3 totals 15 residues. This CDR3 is CASSEGAVDTGELFF. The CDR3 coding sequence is TGTGCCAGCAGCGAAGGGGCTGTAGACACCGGGGAGCTGTTTTTT.

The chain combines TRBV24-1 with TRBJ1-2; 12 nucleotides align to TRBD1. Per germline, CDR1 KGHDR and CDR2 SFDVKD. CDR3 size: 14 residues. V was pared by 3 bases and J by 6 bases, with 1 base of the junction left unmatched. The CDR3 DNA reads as TGTGCCACCAGTGATGGGGACAGGGGGCATGGCTACACCTTC. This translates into CATSDGDRGHGYTF.